Included here is one T cell receptor beta chain sequence, with context. The data originate from a study of blood T cell repertoires in COVID-19. The CDR3 runs 11 residues. Germline lookup yields CDR1 LGHDT and CDR2 YNNKEL (reference sequence). Trimming removed 3 bases from V and 11 bases from J, with 8 bases in between. Method: immunoSEQ multiplex PCR; TCRdb's copy keeps in-frame clones and lacks some. The sample shows about 140,000 clones, approximately 91% of them seen only once. The clonotype comes from an older man with acute or convalescent COVID-19. The sequenced sample consisted of peripheral blood. This chain links TRBV3-1 (or the pseudogene TRBV3-2) with TRBJ2-1; no clear D. The CDR3, as DNA: TGTGCCAGCAGCCAGGGCATCAAGCAGTTCTTC. Translating gives CASSQGIKQFF.